The clone carrying this TCR beta chain was counted once. The source of the sample is a study of blood T cell repertoires in COVID-19. About the research overall: Collection of acute and convalescent COVID-19 samples took place in the United States, Italy and Spain. Nucleic acid was either cDNA or gDNA, and it came from T cells, B-cell-depleted T cells, or PBMCs.

The CDR3 has 17 amino acids. V lost 3 bases to trimming and J lost 6 bases, with 22 bases between them. Germline V lookup: CDR1 MNHEY, CDR2 SMNVEV (reference sequence). Patients of the Seattle cohort, enrolled during active infection, were followed longitudinally. Authors' processing steps: Nucleated cell number was recorded as an estimate derived from reference gene primer amplification. Sequencing used immunoSEQ multiplex PCR; TCRdb keeps in-frame clones, though not all of them. That table furnishes V, J and clone size, whereas the DNA furnished D and trimming. Of 310,000 or so clones listed, approximately 90% are singletons.

The sequence was collected from a man aged 25 to 40 with COVID-19, enrolled during active disease. The rearrangement links TRBV27 to TRBJ2-3; a possible D gene is TRBD1 (6 bases). The sample taken for sequencing was peripheral blood. CDR3 sequence reads: CASSFHLSGQKGDTQYF. In nucleotides, the CDR3 is TGTGCCAGCAGTTTTCATTTATCGGGACAAAAAGGGGATACGCAGTATTTT.